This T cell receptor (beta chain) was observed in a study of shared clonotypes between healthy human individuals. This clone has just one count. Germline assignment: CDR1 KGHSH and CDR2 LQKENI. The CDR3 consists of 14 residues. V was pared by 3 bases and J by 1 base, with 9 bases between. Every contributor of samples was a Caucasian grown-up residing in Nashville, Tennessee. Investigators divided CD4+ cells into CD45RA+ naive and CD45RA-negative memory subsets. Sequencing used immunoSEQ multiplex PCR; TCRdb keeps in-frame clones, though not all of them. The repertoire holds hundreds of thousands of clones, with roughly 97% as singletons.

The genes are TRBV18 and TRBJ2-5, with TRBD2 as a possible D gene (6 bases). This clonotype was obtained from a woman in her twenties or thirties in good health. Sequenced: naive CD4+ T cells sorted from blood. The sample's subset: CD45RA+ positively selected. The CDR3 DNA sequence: TGTGCCAGCTCACCGCGGGACGGCCAAGAGACCCAGTACTTC. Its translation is CASSPRDGQETQYF.